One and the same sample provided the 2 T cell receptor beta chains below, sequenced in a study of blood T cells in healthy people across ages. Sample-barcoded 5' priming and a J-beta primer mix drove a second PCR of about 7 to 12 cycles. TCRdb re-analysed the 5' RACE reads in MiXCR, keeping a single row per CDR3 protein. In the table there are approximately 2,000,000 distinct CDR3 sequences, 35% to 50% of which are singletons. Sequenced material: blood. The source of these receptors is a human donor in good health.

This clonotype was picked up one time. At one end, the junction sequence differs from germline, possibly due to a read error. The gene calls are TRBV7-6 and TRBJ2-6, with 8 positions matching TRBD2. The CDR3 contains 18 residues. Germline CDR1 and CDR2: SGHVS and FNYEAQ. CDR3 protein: CASSSKRETFSGPNVLTF. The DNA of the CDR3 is TGTGCCAGCAGCTCTAAGCGGGAGACCTTCTCTGGGCCCAACGTCCTGACTTTC.

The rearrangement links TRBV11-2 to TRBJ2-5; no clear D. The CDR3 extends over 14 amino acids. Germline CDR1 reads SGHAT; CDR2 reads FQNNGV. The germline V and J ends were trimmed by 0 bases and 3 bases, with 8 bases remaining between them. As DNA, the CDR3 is TGTGCCAGCAGCTTAGATTCCTGGGAAGAGACCCAGTACTTC. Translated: CASSLDSWEETQYF. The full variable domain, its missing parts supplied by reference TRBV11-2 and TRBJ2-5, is EAGVAQSPRYKIIEKRQSVAFWCNPISGHATLYWYQQILGQGPKLLIQFQNNGVVDDSQLPKDRFSAERLKGVDSTLKIQPAKLEDSAVYLCASSLDSWEETQYFGPGTRLLVL.